Shown below are 5 T cell receptor beta chains from a single sample sequenced in a study of Graves' ophthalmopathy and Graves' hyperthyroidism (dated by TCRdb to 2016 to 2018). Sequencing was carried out with an Illumina HiSeq 2000. TCR beta CDR3 regions were amplified from RNA transcripts for repertoire sequencing. The first round was an RT-PCR using HTBI primers with the Qiagen OneStep RT-PCR kit, and this first round was followed by a second-round multiplex PCR, then size selection and purification. The raw public data were reprocessed by TCRdb itself: fastp quality trimming at Q25, MiXCR clonotype calling, in-frame beta chains only. Duplicate CDR3 protein sequences are folded into a single record with the most common DNA and genes. This sample gives about 620,000 distinct CDR3 sequences in total; about a fifth of them show up just once. Around 6.9% of the sample is held by the ten biggest clonotypes.

Sequencing was carried out using peripheral blood. The source is a woman in her late teens or twenties with stable Graves' hyperthyroidism. Some clones in this sample may be carry-over from other donors' samples. Donor details come from another sample of the same person, matched by shared clones.

The V gene is TRBV30, the J gene TRBJ1-2; the D is unclear. This CDR3 spans 12 amino acids. CDR1 is GTSNPN and CDR2 is SVGIG in the germline V gene (reference sequence). V shed 2 bases and J shed 5 bases, with 9 bases lying between them. The CDR3 here is CAWSTGSYGYTF. In DNA, the CDR3 is TGTGCCTGGAGTACGGGGTCATATGGCTACACCTTC.

The sample holds many counts of this clonotype. The chain joins TRBV19 to TRBJ2-2, with 9 bases aligning to TRBD1. The CDR3 loop spans 14 amino acids. After removal of 7 bases from V and 2 bases from J, the junction contained 2 bases not matched to a gene. The germline V gene has CDR1 LNHDA and CDR2 SQIVND (reference sequence). This CDR3 is CASTDRGNTGELFF. The CDR3 DNA is TGTGCCAGTACGGACAGGGGCAACACCGGGGAGCTGTTTTTT.

The sample holds a few counts of this clonotype. The rearrangement joins TRBV5-1 to TRBJ2-2, with D tentatively TRBD2 (5 bases). This CDR3 is 15 amino acids long. From germline, CDR1 is SGHRS and CDR2 YFSETQ. The V end lost 2 bases, the J end lost 2 bases, and 10 bases lay between the germline ends. This CDR3 is CASSFSDSNTGELFF. The DNA of the CDR3 is TGCGCCAGCAGCTTCTCGGACTCCAACACCGGGGAGCTGTTTTTT.

This clonotype was observed once. This chain joins TRBV5-1 and TRBJ2-5; D may be TRBD1 (6 bases). The CDR3 spans 14 residues. Germline V gene sequence: CDR1 SGHRS, CDR2 YFSETQ. The germline V and J ends were trimmed by 4 bases and 2 bases, with 12 bases remaining between them. CDR3 in DNA: TGCGCCAGCAGCAAAAATGGACAGCAAGAGACCCAGTACTTC. Its protein is CASSKNGQQETQYF.

In this sample, this clonotype turned up a few times. The chain has TRBV2 and TRBJ2-7; unclear D gene. The V end lost 6 bases, the J end lost 5 bases, and 11 bases lay between the germline ends. The germline V gene encodes CDR1 SNHLY and CDR2 FYNNEI. The CDR3 contains 12 residues. CDR3 sequence: CASRSDQHEQYF. The CDR3 DNA reads TGTGCCAGCAGATCGGACCAGCACGAGCAGTACTTC. The full variable domain, rest sourced from reference TRBV2 and TRBJ2-7, is EPEVTQTPSHQVTQMGQEVILRCVPISNHLYFYWYRQILGQKVEFLVSFYNNEISEKSEIFDDQFSVERPDGSNFTLKIRSTKLEDSAMYFCASRSDQHEQYFGPGTRLTVT.